This T cell receptor beta chain emerged from a study of shared clonotypes between healthy human individuals. The overall study: Donor ages ranged 18 to 49 years: two women, a few men.

Authors' analysis steps: Junction-only sequences produced by ImmunoSEQ had no quality scores, so filtering differed. Only in-frame clones appear in the TCRdb table, and some are missing; sequencing was by immunoSEQ multiplex PCR. Clonal size and the V and J genes are those of that table, whereas D and trimming came from the DNA. The sample lists roughly 400,000 clones, just over 95% seen once, with 0.32% in the top ten. The length of the CDR3 is 15 residues. Germline CDR1 and CDR2: SEHNR and FQNEAQ (reference sequence). Between the trimmed V and J ends, which lost 2 bases and 4 bases, there was a span of 15 bases. Notes on the study in general: A generally larger estimated richness was seen in naive subsets than in memory subsets.

With respect to this clone: Its antigen is currently unknown.

This chain connects TRBV7-9 to TRBJ2-7, with D possibly matching TRBD2 (6 bases). Sequencing was done on a sample of memory CD8+ T cells sorted from blood. Subset indicated: CD45RO+ cells pooled with CCR7-negative TemRA cells. This TCR derives from a man younger than 40 in good health. The CDR3 protein is CASSLWSAGSYEQYF. CDR3 in DNA: TGTGCCAGCAGCTTATGGTCAGCGGGTTCTTACGAGCAGTACTTC.